This T cell receptor (beta chain) was recovered during a study of blood T cell repertoires in COVID-19. Sequencing used immunoSEQ multiplex PCR; TCRdb keeps in-frame clones, though not all of them. The table shows around 150,000 clones, with about 81% occurring only once. The germline V gene encodes CDR1 ENHRY and CDR2 SYGVKD. The CDR3 loop spans 14 amino acids. Losses at the gene ends were 3 bases for V and 1 base for J; bases not matched to a gene: 2. This sequence joins TRBV10-3 and TRBJ2-7, with TRBD1 matching over 8 bases. This sequence originates from a woman of 80 years or more with acute or convalescent COVID-19. Material for sequencing was peripheral blood. The CDR3 DNA sequence: TGTGCCATCAGTGATGGACAGGGTTCCTACGAGCAGTACTTC. It specifies CAISDGQGSYEQYF.